One TCR beta chain is described in this entry. The antigen remains undetermined. This sample stems from a study of molecular identifiers for immune sequencing clone quantification. Study information: In replicates, RNA from around 20,000 or 100,000 naive CD8 cells was divided five ways and four parts were sequenced.

Study outcomes and limitations: In a background of approximately 1 million naive cells, spiked Jurkat TCR RNA from one cell was reportedly detectable. Identical TCR molecules sharing a barcode could underestimate highly expanded clone sizes.

In TCRdb, the PCR reads were re-called with MiXCR into one record per CDR3 protein. The repertoire consists of hundreds of thousands of distinct CDR3 sequences, with about 25% occurring once and the leading ten covering about 0.8%. V lost 8 bases, J lost 6 bases, and 8 bases stayed unmatched. The CDR3 loop spans 14 amino acids. Germline CDR1 and CDR2: SEHNR and FQNEAQ (reference sequence). The sample comprised naive CD8+ T cells from blood, with Jurkat cell RNA spiked in. Subset described: FACS-sorted CD8+CD4-CCR7+CD45RA+ naive T cells. This clonotype originated in a human donor in good health. Some libraries in this study had Jurkat cell RNA spiked in. This chain joins TRBV7-9 and TRBJ2-2, with 8 bases matching TRBD1. CDR3 nucleotides: TGTGCCAGCCAGGCCCCAGGGGGCCCCGGGGAGCTGTTTTTT. As protein: CASQAPGGPGELFF.